The 28 T cell receptor beta chains below were found in one sample sequenced in a study of cytomegalovirus exposure and HLA in healthy donors. Primers: 60 Vbeta forward and 13 Jbeta reverse. Libraries were prepared by immunoSEQ multiplex PCR; TCRdb keeps only in-frame clonotypes and omits some of them. Here the sample spans 120,000 to 150,000 clones, about four fifths being singletons. The sequencing input was PBMCs. These receptors came from a middle-aged man in good health and CMV-seropositive.

This clone was seen only a few times. This sequence joins TRBV11-2 and TRBJ1-2, with D possibly TRBD1 on 6 matching bases. Trimming removed 3 bases from V and 11 bases from J, with 34 bases in between. The CDR3 loop spans 19 amino acids. Germline V gene lookup returns CDR1 SGHAT and CDR2 FQNNGV. The CDR3 DNA sequence: TGTGCCAGCAGCTTGATCCCCTCCGAGGACAGTCCCAAGGTGGTCGGGTACACCTTC. This encodes CASSLIPSEDSPKVVGYTF.

The chain recombines TRBV23-1 with TRBJ1-2; no reliable D call. TRBV23-1 is an open reading frame, and its role is uncertain. The CDR3 covers 10 residues. V lost 7 bases to trimming and J lost 5 bases, with 5 bases between them. The CDR3 nucleotides read TGCGCCAGCACCTCGTATGGCTACACCTTC. Translation gives CASTSYGYTF.

V and J are TRBV11-3 and TRBJ2-7; TRBD2 matches at 10 bases. Germline CDR1 is SGHNT and CDR2 is YENEEA. CDR3 length equals 14 residues. The junction had 3 bases not matched to a gene; V was cut back by 5 bases and J by 2 bases. Here the CDR3 DNA reads TGTGCCAGCAGCCTAGCGGGAGTACCCTACGAGCAGTACTTC. Its protein product is CASSLAGVPYEQYF. The whole variable domain, remainder taken from reference TRBV11-3 and TRBJ2-7, is EAGVVQSPRYKIIEKKQPVAFWCNPISGHNTLYWYLQNLGQGPELLIRYENEEAVDDSQLPKDRFSAERLKGVDSTLKIQPAELGDSAVYLCASSLAGVPYEQYFGPGTRLTVT.

The V call is TRBV4-1, the J call TRBJ1-1, with 8 nucleotides matching TRBD1. The V gene's germline CDR1 is MGHRA and CDR2 YSYEKL. V was pared by 6 bases and J by 2 bases, with 5 bases of the junction left unmatched. CDR3 length: 14 amino acids. The CDR3 nucleotides read TGCGCCAGCAGTCGGACAGGGCCTAACACTGAAGCTTTCTTT. Its protein is CASSRTGPNTEAFF.

In its sample, this clone was seen a few times. J is TRBJ1-5 and V is TRBV23-1, with 7 bases identical to TRBD1. TRBV23-1 is an ORF for which the function is uncertain. The CDR3 loop spans 17 amino acids. V lost 3 bases to trimming and J lost 4 bases; unmatched junction nucleotides: 12. CDR3 nucleotides: TGCGCCAGCAGTCAGGGACCCCGACAGGGAGCGAATCAGCCCCAGCATTTT. Translated, it gives CASSQGPRQGANQPQHF.

The chain combines TRBV7-6 with TRBJ2-5, with 11 bases aligning to TRBD2. V shed 3 bases and J 5 bases; nucleotides not matched to a gene: 14. Germline V gene data show CDR1 as SGHVS and CDR2 as FNYEAQ. The CDR3 contains 18 residues. DNA of the CDR3: TGTGCCAGCAGCTTTTTAGCGGGGGGGCCCGCAGATCAGGAGACCCAGTACTTC. Translating gives CASSFLAGGPADQETQYF.

J is TRBJ2-1 and V is TRBV4-1, with no clear D. From germline, CDR1 is MGHRA and CDR2 YSYEKL. The V and J ends lost 0 bases and 10 bases respectively, with 13 bases between them. The CDR3 extends over 14 amino acids. The CDR3 reads CASSQESLLEEQFF. CDR3 DNA sequence: TGCGCCAGCAGCCAAGAGAGCCTACTCGAGGAGCAGTTCTTC.

The chain couples TRBV27 to TRBJ1-1; perhaps TRBD1 as D (5 bases). V lost 6 bases and J lost 4, with 15 bases in between. The CDR3 extends over 14 amino acids. Germline loops: CDR1 MNHEY, CDR2 SMNVEV (reference sequence). The CDR3 DNA follows: TGTGCCAGCAGCTATGGGGGGGGAGCCACTGAAGCTTTCTTT. This encodes CASSYGGGATEAFF.

V and J are TRBV7-9 and TRBJ1-1; tentative D call: TRBD1 (5 bases). CDR1 SEHNR and CDR2 FQNEAQ come from the germline V gene (reference sequence). The V end lost 5 bases, the J end lost 4 bases, and 14 bases lay between the germline ends. This CDR3 has 14 amino acids. The CDR3 protein is CASSSTGDVTEAFF. The CDR3 region has the DNA TGTGCCAGCAGCAGCACGGGGGATGTCACTGAAGCTTTCTTT.

This chain links TRBV5-4 with TRBJ2-3, with 8 bases that match TRBD2. Germline V gene sequence: CDR1 SGHNT, CDR2 YYREEE (reference sequence). After removal of 4 bases from V and 4 bases from J, the junction contained 5 bases not matched to a gene. This CDR3 spans 14 amino acids. The CDR3 region has the DNA TGTGCCAGCAGCCGGGGGGGCCCGGCAGATACGCAGTATTTT. It translates to CASSRGGPADTQYF.

The V and J genes are TRBV12-5 and TRBJ2-7, with TRBD2 as a possible D gene (5 bases). The V end was cut by 5 bases, the J end by 2 bases, with 7 bases between. There are 12 residues in the CDR3. CDR1 LGHNT and CDR2 FRNRAP come from the germline V gene. In DNA, the CDR3 is TGTGCTAGTGGTATGACTACCTACGAGCAGTACTTC. This encodes CASGMTTYEQYF. The full variable domain, rest sourced from reference TRBV12-5 and TRBJ2-7, is DARVTQTPRHKVTEMGQEVTMRCQPILGHNTVFWYRQTMMQGLELLAYFRNRAPLDDSGMPKDRFSAEMPDATLATLKIQPSEPRDSAVYFCASGMTTYEQYFGPGTRLTVT.

The chain links TRBV7-6 to TRBJ2-1; TRBD2 matches at 10 bases. The CDR3 is 15 amino acids. V lost 3 bases, J lost 8 bases, and 7 bases stayed unmatched. Germline V gives CDR1 SGHVS, CDR2 FNYEAQ. CDR3 sequence reads: CASSFPASGSYEQFF. In DNA form, the CDR3 reads TGTGCCAGCAGCTTCCCGGCTAGCGGGAGCTATGAGCAGTTCTTC.

Points on this clone: This same CDR3 is encoded by further DNA sequences in the sample. The chain employs TRBV5-1 and TRBJ1-2; the D gene is possibly TRBD1 (5 bases). The CDR3 covers 12 residues. Germline V CDR1 and CDR2: SGHRS, YFSETQ. Trimming pared 4 bases from V and 4 bases from J, leaving 8 bases between. CDR3 sequence (DNA): TGCGCCAGCAGCCCGGACATCTATGGCTACACCTTC. Translating gives CASSPDIYGYTF.

This chain links TRBV5-1 with TRBJ1-4, with 9 bases lining up with TRBD1. The germline V gene encodes CDR1 SGHRS and CDR2 YFSETQ. Unmatched junction bases numbered 7, after V lost 4 bases and J lost 6 bases. This CDR3 spans 15 amino acids. The CDR3 is CASSGGGQGHEKLFF. Here the CDR3 DNA reads TGCGCCAGCAGCGGTGGGGGACAGGGACATGAAAAACTGTTTTTT.

V usage is TRBV30 and J usage is TRBJ2-1; 7 bases line up with TRBD1. J lost 5 bases, V lost 3 bases, and 4 bases had no gene match. CDR3 length equals 13 residues. The germline V gene encodes CDR1 GTSNPN and CDR2 SVGIG (reference sequence). CDR3 nucleotide sequence: TGTGCCTGGAGAGGCGACAGGGACAATGAGCAGTTCTTC. Translated: CAWRGDRDNEQFF. Variable domain in full (rest from reference TRBV30 and TRBJ2-1): SQTIHQWPATLVQPVGSPLSLECTVEGTSNPNLYWYRQAAGRGLQLLFYSVGIGQISSEVPQNLSASRPQDRQFILSSKKLLLSDSGFYLCAWRGDRDNEQFFGPGTRLTVL.

The rearrangement uses TRBV27 and TRBJ2-1; tentative D call: TRBD1 (5 bases). The CDR3 is 15 amino acids. V lost 6 bases to trimming and J lost 0 bases, with 12 bases between them. CDR1 MNHEY and CDR2 SMNVEV come from the germline V gene (reference sequence). The CDR3 DNA reads as TGTGCCAGCAGCCACAGGCCAAGCTCCTACAATGAGCAGTTCTTC. Translation: CASSHRPSSYNEQFF.

The chain couples TRBV9 to TRBJ2-5; D is possibly TRBD1 (6 bases). The CDR3 spans 15 residues. The germline V and J ends were trimmed by 0 bases and 7 bases, with 16 bases remaining between them. CDR1 is SGDLS and CDR2 is YYNGEE in the germline V gene. DNA for the CDR3: TGTGCCAGCAGCGTAGTAGGGGGTGGTTCGGTGACCCAGTACTTC. It codes for CASSVVGGGSVTQYF.

The CDR3 reads CASSQLLGPTGGEVRQYF. The CDR3 DNA sequence: TGCGCCAGCAGCCAACTGCTTGGTCCGACAGGGGGTGAAGTTAGGCAGTATTTT. The rearrangement joins TRBV4-1 to TRBJ2-3; 9 nucleotides match TRBD1. Germline assignment: CDR1 MGHRA and CDR2 YSYEKL. This CDR3 has 18 amino acids. Trimming removed 2 bases from V and 11 bases from J; junction bases left unmatched: 20.

The count of this clone is one. Relative to the germline gene, one junction end is altered; a read error may explain this. The same CDR3 also results from other DNA sequences found in this sample. V is TRBV10-3 and J is TRBJ2-4; 9 bases line up with TRBD1. This CDR3 is built from 13 residues. The V gene's germline CDR1 is ENHRY and CDR2 SYGVKD. The CDR3 sequence is CAISGQGKNIQYF. For the CDR3, the DNA is TGTGCCATCAGCGGACAGGGGAAAAACATCCAGTACTTC.

This clone was counted a few times. V is TRBV5-6 and J is TRBJ1-4, with D possibly being TRBD1 (6 bases). The germline V gene has CDR1 SGHDT and CDR2 YYEEEE. CDR3 length equals 15 residues. V shed 4 bases and J shed 4 bases, with 14 bases lying between them. The CDR3 protein is CASSTSGHLNEKLFF. In DNA form, the CDR3 reads TGTGCCAGCAGCACTTCGGGACATCTTAATGAAAAACTGTTTTTT. Supplemented by reference TRBV5-6 and TRBJ1-4, the full variable domain reads DAGVTQSPTHLIKTRGQQVTLRCSPKSGHDTVSWYQQALGQGPQFIFQYYEEEERQRGNFPDRFSGHQFPNYSSELNVNALLLGDSALYLCASSTSGHLNEKLFFGSGTQLSVL.

The chain joins TRBV5-1 to TRBJ2-7; the D gene is possibly TRBD1 (6 bases). CDR1 is SGHRS, CDR2 YFSETQ, per germline. This CDR3 region has 20 residues. V lost 5 bases, J lost 1 base, and 31 bases lay in between. CDR3 DNA: TGCGCCAGCAGAAGGGGGTGGGGGCAGGGTATGAACCAGAGGTCCTACGAGCAGTACTTC. Amino acids: CASRRGWGQGMNQRSYEQYF.

The chain couples TRBV6-1 to TRBJ2-7; D perhaps matches TRBD1 (6 bases). The germline V gene has CDR1 MNHNS and CDR2 SASEGT. The CDR3 is 13 residues long. V was shortened by 7 bases and J by 3 bases, with 13 bases between the two germline ends. CDR3 coding DNA: TGTGCCAGCACCCGGGACACCTTCTACGAGCAGTACTTC. Its translation: CASTRDTFYEQYF.

The V call is TRBV25-1, the J call TRBJ1-1; a possible D gene is TRBD1 (5 bases). The CDR3 is made up of 14 amino acids. Trimming took off 1 base at V and 1 base at J, with 7 bases between the two ends. Germline V gene sequence: CDR1 MGHDK, CDR2 SYGVNS. For the CDR3, the DNA is TGTGCCAGCAGTGAATGGGGCACGAACACTGAAGCTTTCTTT. Amino acid sequence: CASSEWGTNTEAFF.

This clone has just one count. V usage is TRBV19 and J usage is TRBJ1-1; D may be TRBD1 (6 bases). The germline CDR1 and CDR2 sequences are LNHDA and SQIVND (reference sequence). CDR3 length equals 13 residues. Trimming left V 0 bases short and J 4 bases short, with 6 bases between. CDR3 in DNA: TGTGCCAGTAGTATAGACAGGGGCACTGAAGCTTTCTTT. Protein: CASSIDRGTEAFF. Combining the CDR3 with reference TRBV19 and TRBJ1-1 gives the whole variable domain DGGITQSPKYLFRKEGQNVTLSCEQNLNHDAMYWYRQDPGQGLRLIYYSQIVNDFQKGDIAEGYSVSREKKESFPLTVTSAQKNPTAFYLCASSIDRGTEAFFGQGTRLTVV.

This clone was found once. The gene calls are TRBV9 and TRBJ2-2; the match to TRBD2 covers 7 bases. V lost 0 bases, J lost 5 bases, and 10 bases stayed unmatched. This CDR3 is built from 17 residues. From germline, CDR1 is SGDLS and CDR2 YYNGEE. CDR3: CASSVDGGRARTGELFF. CDR3 in DNA: TGTGCCAGCAGCGTAGATGGGGGGAGGGCCAGGACCGGGGAGCTGTTTTTT.

The rearrangement uses TRBV5-6 and TRBJ1-1; D unclear. Germline CDR1 is SGHDT and CDR2 is YYEEEE. The CDR3 is 15 residues long. The ends were cut back, 0 bases at V and 1 base at J, with 10 bases in the middle. The CDR3 spells CASSLARYGNTEAFF. The DNA for the CDR3 is TGTGCCAGCAGCTTGGCCCGGTACGGGAACACTGAAGCTTTCTTT.

This chain connects TRBV2 to TRBJ1-5; TRBD1 aligns across 9 bases. CDR1 and CDR2 (germline): SNHLY, FYNNEI. V gave up 5 bases and J gave up 0 bases; unmatched junction bases: 8. This CDR3 contains 17 residues. The CDR3 nucleotides are TGTGCCAGCAGTATTCGAGGGACAGGGTATAGCAATCAGCCCCAGCATTTT. Its protein product is CASSIRGTGYSNQPQHF.

The chain couples TRBV5-1 to TRBJ1-6, with D possibly TRBD1 on 6 matching bases. The CDR3 contains 14 residues. The ends were cut back, 0 bases at V and 10 bases at J, with 11 bases in the middle. Germline V gene sequence: CDR1 SGHRS, CDR2 YFSETQ. The CDR3 here is CASSLAGRGSPLHF. CDR3 nucleotide sequence: TGCGCCAGCAGCTTGGCGGGCAGGGGCTCACCCCTCCACTTT.